This record concerns one TCR beta chain sequence. Its antigen remains unidentified. The protocol was immunoSEQ multiplex PCR, while the TCRdb copy is restricted to in-frame clones and leaves out a portion. The profile covers under 40,000 clones, with roughly nine tenths appearing a single time and about 2% taken by the ten largest. Trimming took off 0 bases at V and 1 base at J, with 17 bases between the two ends. CDR3 length equals 17 residues. Germline V gene sequence: CDR1 SGHRS, CDR2 YFSETQ. This entry is derived from a study of T cells in tuberculosis. Study-wide results and limits: Active tuberculosis TCR-alpha repertoires lay closer to GMM-specific TCRs than IGRA-negative controls, suggesting clonal expansion.

The chain combines TRBV5-1 with TRBJ2-7, with D possibly TRBD1 on 5 matching bases. The receptor comes from a donor aged 5 to 30 with latent tuberculosis or without tuberculosis infection. The sample taken for sequencing was PBMCs. CDR3 loop: CASSLARDSRQSYEQYF. The CDR3 DNA follows: TGCGCCAGCAGCTTGGCCCGAGACAGCCGCCAATCCTACGAGCAGTACTTC.